These T cell receptor beta chains were read from a single sample in a study of T cell responses to AZD1222 COVID-19 vaccine. Method: immunoSEQ multiplex PCR; TCRdb's copy keeps in-frame clones and lacks some. The data hold around 78,000 clones, with about 90% observed a single time. Sequences were derived from peripheral blood, sampled on day 0 of MenACWY control vaccination. These receptors all stem from an adult in good health. CDR3s include the opening cysteine and the closing phenylalanine or tryptophan.

>18|TRBV4-2
CASSQDPTSGSSYNEQFF
>15|TRBV5-1
CASSLYGTANEKLFF
>16|TRBV7-8
CASSYLLAGARDTQYF
>16|TRBV10-1
CASSKGQGAKADTQYF
>10|TRBV24-1
CAKKGGELFF
>15|TRBV6-5
CASNPTGTDSYEQYF
>15|TRBV28
CASSLWSMGVEKLFF
>16|TRBV19
CASRYGTGQDTGELFF
>13|TRBV7-9
CASSFVPDGGYTF
>13|TRBV19
CASSMVGETEQYF
>16|TRBV19
CASSRGLAGGGNEQFF
>16|TRBV7-2
CASSLDASGRADTQYF
>16|TRBV3-1/TRBV3-2
CASSRGLGDSGNTIYF
>14|TRBV19
CASRETGGVDTQYF
>13|TRBV27
CASSFGNTGELFF
>13|TRBV7-2
CASRWDWDNEQFF
>15|TRBV11-2
CASSPGQANTGELFF
>12|TRBV7-6
CASSHGGGEQFF
>12|TRBV28
CASSTGAYGYTF
>15|TRBV29-1
CSVVGLAGTYNEQFF
>14|TRBV18
CASSPGQGFGELFF
>16|TRBV9
CASSVMVAGGQETQYF
>14|TRBV27
CASSLNPKGTEAFF
>15|TRBV7-8
CASSPEPGGVEKLFF
>15|TRBV4-3
CASSQGQGGKNIQYF
>17|TRBV6-6
CASSPPQPLNSGNTIYF
>12|TRBV29-1
CSVSGTAYEQYF
>15|TRBV28
CASSQTSGSSYEQYF
>13|TRBV19
CASSILGDRGYTF
>12|TRBV13
CASSLPAGPAFF
>12|TRBV11-3
CASRQQGFGYTF
>15|TRBV5-1
CASSWGDRAGTEAFF
>15|TRBV7-2
CASSPTGTSGNTIYF
>12|TRBV7-3
CASGRGTGELFF
>13|TRBV11-2
CASSPQSTDTQYF
>13|TRBV9
CASSEGQYSPLHF
>15|TRBV2
CASSEPRDPGGEQYF
>17|TRBV7-2
CASSYPLAGLMTDTQYF
>12|TRBV29-1
CSVESRGGEQYF
>15|TRBV11-2
CASSLEGGTTDTQYF
>14|TRBV29-1
CSVAAPEGPEEQYF
>15|TRBV5-4
CASSSGTGGADTQYF
>13|TRBV30
CAWSLRSGVFLFF
>17|TRBV19
CASSQRDRGSSYNEQFF
>13|TRBV19
CASTVDTNTEAFF
>14|TRBV5-1
CASSLDVNTGELFF
>14|TRBV19
CASSKQGTGDEQYF
>15|TRBV14
CASSQDPPGRGRKYF
>13|TRBV19
CASSIEGNYGYTF
>14|TRBV7-9
CASSHGTGDQPQHF
>16|TRBV5-1
CASSKTGTGELEKLFF